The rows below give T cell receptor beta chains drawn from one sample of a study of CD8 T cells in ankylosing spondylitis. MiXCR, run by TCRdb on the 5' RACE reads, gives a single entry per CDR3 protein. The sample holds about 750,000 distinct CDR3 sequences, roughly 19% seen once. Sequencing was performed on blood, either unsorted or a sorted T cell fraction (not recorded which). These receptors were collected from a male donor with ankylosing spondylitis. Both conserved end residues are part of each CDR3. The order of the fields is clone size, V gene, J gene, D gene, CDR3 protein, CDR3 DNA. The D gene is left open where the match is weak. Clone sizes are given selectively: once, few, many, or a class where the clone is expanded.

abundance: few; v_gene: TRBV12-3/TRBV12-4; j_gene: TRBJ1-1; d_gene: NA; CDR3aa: CASSFGSKGKAFF; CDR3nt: TGTGCCAGCAGTTTTGGGTCCAAGGGAAAAGCTTTCTTT
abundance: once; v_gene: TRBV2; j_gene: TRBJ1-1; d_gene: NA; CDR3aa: CASNPRGGTEAFF; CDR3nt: TGTGCCAGCAACCCTCGGGGGGGGACTGAAGCTTTCTTT
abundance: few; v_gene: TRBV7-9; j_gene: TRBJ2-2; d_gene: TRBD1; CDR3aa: CASSPGQGMATGELFF; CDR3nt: TGTGCCAGCAGCCCCGGACAGGGAATGGCCACCGGGGAGCTGTTTTTT
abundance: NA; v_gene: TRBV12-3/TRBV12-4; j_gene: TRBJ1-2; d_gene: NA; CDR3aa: CASSLLGTNDGYTF; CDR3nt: TGTGCCAGCAGTTTATTGGGGACAAACGATGGCTACACCTTC
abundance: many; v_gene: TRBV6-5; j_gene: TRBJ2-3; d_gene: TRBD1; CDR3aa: CASSYGQGTDTQYF; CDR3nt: TGTGCCAGCAGTTACGGACAGGGCACAGATACGCAGTATTTT
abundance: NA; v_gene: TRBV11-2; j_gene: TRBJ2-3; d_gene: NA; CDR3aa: CASSSAGWSTDTQYF; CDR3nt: TGTGCCAGCAGCTCGGCGGGGTGGAGCACAGATACGCAGTATTTT
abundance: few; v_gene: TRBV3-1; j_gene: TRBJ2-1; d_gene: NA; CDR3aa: CASSQGRPSSYNEQFF; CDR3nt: TGTGCCAGCAGCCAGGGACGCCCTAGCTCCTACAATGAGCAGTTCTTC
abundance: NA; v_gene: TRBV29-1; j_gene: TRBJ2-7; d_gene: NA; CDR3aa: CSDIPTRGYEQYF; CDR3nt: TGCAGCGATATCCCGACAAGAGGCTACGAGCAGTACTTC
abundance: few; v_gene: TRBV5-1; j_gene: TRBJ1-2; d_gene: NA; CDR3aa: CASSLATDFYGYTF; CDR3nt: TGCGCCAGCAGCTTGGCGACAGATTTCTATGGCTACACCTTC
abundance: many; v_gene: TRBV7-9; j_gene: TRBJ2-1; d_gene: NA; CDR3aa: CASSFGQNYNEQFF; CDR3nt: TGTGCCAGCAGCTTTGGACAGAACTACAATGAGCAGTTCTTC
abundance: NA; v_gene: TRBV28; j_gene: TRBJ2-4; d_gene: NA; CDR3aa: CASSLLAEGKNIQYF; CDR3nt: TGTGCCAGCAGTTTACTGGCTGAAGGCAAAAACATTCAGTACTTC
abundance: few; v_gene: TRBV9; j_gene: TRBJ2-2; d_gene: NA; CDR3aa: CASSGLGGVTGELFF; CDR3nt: TGTGCCAGCAGCGGCCTAGGGGGGGTAACCGGGGAGCTGTTTTTT
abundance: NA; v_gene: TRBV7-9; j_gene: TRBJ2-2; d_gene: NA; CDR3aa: CASSLYRERAGELFF; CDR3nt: TGTGCCAGCAGCTTGTATCGGGAGAGGGCCGGGGAGCTGTTTTTT
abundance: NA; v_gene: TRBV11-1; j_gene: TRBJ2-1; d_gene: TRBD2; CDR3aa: CASSLRPGLAGETPYNEQFF; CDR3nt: TGTGCCAGCAGCTTAAGGCCGGGACTAGCGGGGGAGACTCCCTACAATGAGCAGTTCTTC
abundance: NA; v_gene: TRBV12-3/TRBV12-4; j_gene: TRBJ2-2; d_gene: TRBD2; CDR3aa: CASPSGGWNGELFF; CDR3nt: TGTGCCAGCCCCTCGGGGGGGTGGAATGGGGAGCTGTTTTTT
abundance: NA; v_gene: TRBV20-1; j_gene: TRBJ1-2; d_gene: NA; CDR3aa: CSALIDATYGYTF; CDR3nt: TGCAGTGCTTTGATAGACGCAACCTATGGCTACACCTTC
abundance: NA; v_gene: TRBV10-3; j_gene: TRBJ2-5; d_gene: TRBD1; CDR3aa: CAISESGQEFQETQYF; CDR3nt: TGTGCCATCAGTGAGTCGGGACAGGAATTCCAAGAGACCCAGTACTTC
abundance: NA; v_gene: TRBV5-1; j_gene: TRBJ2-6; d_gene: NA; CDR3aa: CASSSGAGANVLTF; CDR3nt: TGCGCCAGCAGCTCAGGAGCTGGGGCCAACGTCCTGACTTTC
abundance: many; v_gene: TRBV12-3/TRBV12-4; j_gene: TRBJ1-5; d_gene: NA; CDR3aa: CASSGYYQPQHF; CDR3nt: TGTGCCAGCAGTGGATACTATCAGCCCCAGCATTTT
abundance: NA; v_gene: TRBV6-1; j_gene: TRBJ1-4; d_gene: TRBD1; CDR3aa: CASSRQGIGEKLFF; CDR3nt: TGTGCCAGCAGTAGACAGGGGATAGGTGAAAAACTGTTTTTT
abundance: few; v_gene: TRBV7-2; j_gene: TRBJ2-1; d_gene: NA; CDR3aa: CASSPRTTSYNEQFF; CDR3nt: TGTGCCAGCAGCCCCCGGACTACGTCCTACAATGAGCAGTTCTTC
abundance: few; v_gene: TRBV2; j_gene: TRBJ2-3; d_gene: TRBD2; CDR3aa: CASRGGGTSYTDTQYF; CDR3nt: TGTGCCAGCAGAGGAGGGGGGACTAGTTATACAGATACGCAGTATTTT
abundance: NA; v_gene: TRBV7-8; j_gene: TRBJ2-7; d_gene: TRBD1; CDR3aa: CASSPRGAQGASEQYF; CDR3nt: TGTGCCAGCAGCCCCCGGGGTGCCCAGGGGGCCTCCGAGCAGTACTTC
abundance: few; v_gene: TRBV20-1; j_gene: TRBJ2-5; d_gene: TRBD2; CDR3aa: CSARPTGTSGGRGQETQYF; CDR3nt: TGCAGTGCTAGGCCTACCGGGACTAGCGGGGGGAGGGGGCAAGAGACCCAGTACTTC
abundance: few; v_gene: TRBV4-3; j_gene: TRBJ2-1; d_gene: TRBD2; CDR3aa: CASSQAPLAGYNEQFF; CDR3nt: TGCGCCAGCAGCCAAGCCCCACTAGCGGGCTACAATGAGCAGTTCTTC
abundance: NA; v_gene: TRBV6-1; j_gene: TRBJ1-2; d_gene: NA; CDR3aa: CASSELVGRKDRNYGYTF; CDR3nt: TGTGCCAGCAGTGAATTGGTGGGGCGAAAGGACAGAAACTATGGCTACACCTTC
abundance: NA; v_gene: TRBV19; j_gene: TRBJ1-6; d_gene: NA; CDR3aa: CASSIFGDNSPLHF; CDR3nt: TGTGCCAGTAGTATCTTTGGCGACAATTCACCCCTCCACTTT
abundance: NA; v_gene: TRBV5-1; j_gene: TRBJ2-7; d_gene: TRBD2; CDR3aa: CASTPGGVTYEQYF; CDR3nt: TGCGCCAGCACCCCTGGGGGGGTGACCTACGAGCAGTACTTC
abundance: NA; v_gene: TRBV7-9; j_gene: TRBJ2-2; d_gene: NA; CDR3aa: CASSLTTGPSNTGELFF; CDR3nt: TGTGCCAGCAGCTTAACCACAGGGCCCTCGAACACCGGGGAGCTGTTTTTT
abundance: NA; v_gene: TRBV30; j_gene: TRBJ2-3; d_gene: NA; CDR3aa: CAWSTGGVQKRGTQYF; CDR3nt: TGTGCCTGGAGTACGGGGGGCGTACAGAAAAGGGGTACGCAGTATTTT
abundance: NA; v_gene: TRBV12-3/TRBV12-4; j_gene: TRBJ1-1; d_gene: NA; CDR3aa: CASRLMGNRARTEAFF; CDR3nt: TGTGCCAGCAGACTTATGGGGAACAGGGCGAGGACTGAAGCTTTCTTT